Following are 15 T cell receptor beta chains from one sample sequenced in a study of patients and donors after allogeneic stem cell transplantation. Each CDR3 protein gets one entry after TCRdb re-called the RT-PCR reads with MiXCR. The table includes hundreds of thousands of distinct CDR3 sequences, roughly 38% detected once. Sample: blood, either unsorted or a sorted T cell fraction (not recorded which). The receptor source for this set is a human donor who was either an allogeneic HSCT recipient or a stem cell or donor lymphocyte infusion donor (not recorded which). It is not recorded whose cells these are; they may come from a transplant donor.

J is TRBJ1-2 and V is TRBV27, with unresolved D. Per germline, CDR1 MNHEY and CDR2 SMNVEV (reference sequence). V lost 1 base and J lost 4, with 19 bases in between. There are 17 residues in the CDR3. The CDR3 DNA reads as TGTGCCAGCAGTTTATACCCCGAGGGAGGCCGGGGCTATGGCTACACCTTC. Amino acids: CASSLYPEGGRGYGYTF.

The sample holds a few counts of this clonotype. The chain recombines TRBV12-3 or TRBV12-4 with TRBJ1-2; D remains unclear. V was pared by 5 bases and J by 2 bases, with 9 bases between. CDR3 size: 13 residues. The CDR3 sequence is CASSETRNYGYTF. CDR3 DNA sequence: TGTGCCAGCAGTGAGACCAGGAACTATGGCTACACCTTC.

The chain couples TRBV6-6 to TRBJ1-3; TRBD1 agrees at 8 bases. The CDR3 is made up of 15 amino acids. Germline values: CDR1 MNHNY, CDR2 SVGAGI (reference sequence). V lost 5 bases to trimming and J lost 0 bases; unmatched junction nucleotides: 3. As DNA, the CDR3 is TGTGCCAGCAGTCGGACAGGGCACTCTGGAAACACCATATATTTT. Amino acid sequence: CASSRTGHSGNTIYF.

In this sample, this clonotype turned up a few times. The chain uses TRBV12-5 and TRBJ1-1; D is unclear. The germline V gene encodes CDR1 LGHNT and CDR2 FRNRAP. Trimming shortened V by 1 base and J by 0 bases, and 3 bases separated the two germline ends. This CDR3 spans 13 amino acids. In DNA form, the CDR3 reads TGTGCTAGTGGTTTGGCAGTGAACACTGAAGCTTTCTTT. It translates to CASGLAVNTEAFF.

This clonotype came up a few times. V gene TRBV20-1 combines with J gene TRBJ1-5, with D uncertain. Germline V gene data show CDR1 as DFQATT and CDR2 as SNEGSKA (reference sequence). The CDR3 runs 14 residues. V dropped 3 bases and J dropped 0 bases, with 9 bases sitting between them. Here the CDR3 reads CSASAGSSNQPQHF. CDR3 coding DNA: TGCAGTGCTAGCGCCGGAAGTAGCAATCAGCCCCAGCATTTT.

The genes are TRBV12-3 or TRBV12-4 and TRBJ1-5; TRBD1 is a possible D gene (5 bases). V shed 5 bases and J shed 7 bases, with 12 bases lying between them. The CDR3 extends over 13 amino acids. In DNA form, the CDR3 reads TGTGCCAGCAGTGTGATGAGGGACCAGCCCCAGCATTTT. Residues: CASSVMRDQPQHF.

This clonotype turned up a few times. In DNA, the CDR3 is TGCGCCAGCAGCCCAAACAGACTAACTAACTATGGCTACACCTTC. Translating it yields CASSPNRLTNYGYTF. The V gene is TRBV5-1, the J gene TRBJ1-2; the D is unclear. CDR3 length: 15 amino acids. V shed 4 bases and J shed 0 bases, with 13 bases lying between them. Germline CDR1 SGHRS, CDR2 YFSETQ.

This chain joins TRBV4-2 and TRBJ1-1, with D hard to call. The CDR3 loop spans 13 amino acids. V shed 1 base and J shed 6 bases, with 9 bases lying between them. Germline CDR1 LGHNA, CDR2 YNFKEQ. For the CDR3, the DNA is TGTGCCAGCAGCCAAGGAGGGAGGGCTGAAGCTTTCTTT. It is translated as CASSQGGRAEAFF.

The genes are TRBV5-1 and TRBJ1-2, with 10 bases identical to TRBD1. Losses at the gene ends were 5 bases for V and 2 bases for J; bases not matched to a gene: 6. The CDR3 totals 15 residues. Germline V gives CDR1 SGHRS, CDR2 YFSETQ. The CDR3 loop is CASRGTGDRNYGYTF. The CDR3 DNA reads as TGCGCCAGCAGAGGGACAGGGGACCGAAACTATGGCTACACCTTC.

The chain recombines TRBV9 with TRBJ1-6; D is perhaps TRBD1 (6 bases). The V gene lost 1 base and the J gene lost 6 bases, with 11 bases spanning the gap. Germline CDR1 and CDR2: SGDLS and YYNGEE. This CDR3 comprises 15 residues. CDR3 loop: CASSVTGQSNSPLHF. Here the CDR3 DNA reads TGTGCCAGCAGCGTAACGGGACAATCTAATTCACCCCTCCACTTT.

This clonotype was counted between two and nine times. The chain joins TRBV7-3 to TRBJ1-4; 8 nucleotides align to TRBD1. The CDR3 totals 15 residues. CDR1 is SGHTA and CDR2 is FQGTGA in the germline V gene. The J segment lost 4 bases and the V segment lost 0 bases, leaving 1 base of the junction unmatched. CDR3 DNA sequence: TGTGCCAGCAGCTTAACAGGACAGGGTAATGAAAAACTGTTTTTT. This encodes CASSLTGQGNEKLFF.

The rearrangement uses TRBV25-1 and TRBJ1-1; weak D call: TRBD1 (5 bases). The germline CDR1 and CDR2 sequences are MGHDK and SYGVNS. This CDR3 region has 13 residues. V lost 8 bases to trimming and J lost 6 bases, with 16 bases between them. CDR3 sequence: CASAAPGVAEAFF. CDR3 nucleotide sequence: TGTGCCAGCGCCGCGCCGGGGGTCGCTGAAGCTTTCTTT.

V and J are TRBV12-3 or TRBV12-4 and TRBJ1-2, with D maybe TRBD1 (5 bases). Trimming removed 5 bases at V and 4 bases at J, with 11 bases between. CDR3 length equals 13 residues. The CDR3 region is CASSTGDGYGYTF. Written as DNA, the CDR3 is TGTGCCAGCAGTACGGGGGACGGCTATGGCTACACCTTC.

The chain has TRBV4-3 and TRBJ1-3; D is unclear. Germline values: CDR1 LGHNA, CDR2 YSLEER. The CDR3 sequence is 16 residues long. With 0 bases removed from V and 2 bases from J, the gap between germline ends came to 11 bases. CDR3 coding DNA: TGCGCCAGCAGCCAAGATTACCCGGCGGCTGGAAACACCATATATTTT. It translates to CASSQDYPAAGNTIYF.

V gene TRBV7-9 combines with J gene TRBJ2-1, with TRBD2 matching 8 bases. This CDR3 contains 15 residues. Looked up from germline, CDR1 is SEHNR and CDR2 is FQNEAQ (reference sequence). J lost 6 bases, V lost 1 base, and 5 bases had no gene match. CDR3 DNA: TGTGCCAGCAGCTTAGTATTACTAGCGGCCAATGAGCAGTTCTTC. Its protein is CASSLVLLAANEQFF.